This T cell receptor beta chain was retrieved from a study of blood T cell repertoires in COVID-19. The overall study: Acute and convalescent COVID-19 specimens originated in the United States, Italy and Spain.

The germline CDR1 and CDR2 sequences are SGHDN and FVKESK. The CDR3 length is 20 residues. J lost 0 bases, V lost 5 bases, and 12 bases had no gene match. In the original processing: Amplification from reference gene primers served as the basis for estimated nucleated cell counts. Assay: immunoSEQ multiplex PCR; the TCRdb copy retains only in-frame clones and omits some. D and trimming come from the DNA, and the V and J calls and clone size come from that table. The sample yields a few hundred thousand clones, approximately 88% seen once. The sequenced sample consisted of peripheral blood. The TCR was taken from a man aged 18 to 29 who had recovered from COVID-19. The genes are TRBV14 and TRBJ2-1, with 14 nucleotides matching TRBD2. CDR3 sequence reads: CASSAFPGLAGVSSYNEQFF. The CDR3 DNA follows: TGTGCCAGCAGCGCCTTCCCGGGACTAGCGGGAGTTAGCTCCTACAATGAGCAGTTCTTC.